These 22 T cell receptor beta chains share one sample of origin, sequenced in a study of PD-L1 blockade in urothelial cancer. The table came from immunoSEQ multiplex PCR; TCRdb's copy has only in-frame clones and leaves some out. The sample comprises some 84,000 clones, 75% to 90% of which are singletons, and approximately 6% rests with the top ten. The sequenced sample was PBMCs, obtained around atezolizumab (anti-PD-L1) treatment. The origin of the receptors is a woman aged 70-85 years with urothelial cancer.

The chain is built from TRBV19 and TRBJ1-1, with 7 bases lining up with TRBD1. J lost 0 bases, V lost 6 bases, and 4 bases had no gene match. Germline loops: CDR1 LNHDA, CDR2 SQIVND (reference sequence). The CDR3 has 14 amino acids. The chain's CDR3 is CASRKGTVNTEAFF. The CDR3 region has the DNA TGTGCCAGTAGGAAAGGGACAGTGAACACTGAAGCTTTCTTT. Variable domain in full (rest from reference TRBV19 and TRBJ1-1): DGGITQSPKYLFRKEGQNVTLSCEQNLNHDAMYWYRQDPGQGLRLIYYSQIVNDFQKGDIAEGYSVSREKKESFPLTVTSAQKNPTAFYLCASRKGTVNTEAFFGQGTRLTVV.

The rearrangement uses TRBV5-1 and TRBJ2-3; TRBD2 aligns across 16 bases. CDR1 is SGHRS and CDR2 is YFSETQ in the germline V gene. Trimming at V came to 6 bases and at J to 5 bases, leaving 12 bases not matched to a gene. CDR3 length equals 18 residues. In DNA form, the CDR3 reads TGCGCCAGCACCGAATCCGGGACTAGCGGGGGGGCGAGAGATACGCAGTATTTT. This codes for CASTESGTSGGARDTQYF.

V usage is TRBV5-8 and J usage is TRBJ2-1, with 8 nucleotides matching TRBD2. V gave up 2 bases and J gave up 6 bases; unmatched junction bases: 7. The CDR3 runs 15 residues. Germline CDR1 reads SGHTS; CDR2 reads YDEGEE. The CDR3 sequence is CASSFSGLGTNEQFF. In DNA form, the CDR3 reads TGTGCCAGCAGCTTTTCGGGACTAGGGACCAATGAGCAGTTCTTC. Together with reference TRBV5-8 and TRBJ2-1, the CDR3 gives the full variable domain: EAGVTQSPTHLIKTRGQQATLRCSPISGHTSVYWYQQALGLGLQFLLWYDEGEERNRGNFPPRFSGRQFPNYSSELNVNALELEDSALYLCASSFSGLGTNEQFFGPGTRLTVL.

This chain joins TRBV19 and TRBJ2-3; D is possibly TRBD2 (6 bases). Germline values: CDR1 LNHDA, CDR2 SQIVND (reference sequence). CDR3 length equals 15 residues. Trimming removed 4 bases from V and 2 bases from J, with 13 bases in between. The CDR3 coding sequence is TGTGCCAGTAGTACCGTACCGGGACTCACAGATACGCAGTATTTT. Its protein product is CASSTVPGLTDTQYF.

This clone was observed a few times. CDR3 region: CASSVVYTEAFF. Here the CDR3 DNA reads TGTGCCAGCAGTGTAGTCTACACTGAAGCTTTCTTT. The chain carries TRBV2 and TRBJ1-1, with D hard to call. The germline V gene encodes CDR1 SNHLY and CDR2 FYNNEI. The CDR3 totals 12 residues. The V and J ends lost 4 bases and 3 bases respectively, with 6 bases between them.

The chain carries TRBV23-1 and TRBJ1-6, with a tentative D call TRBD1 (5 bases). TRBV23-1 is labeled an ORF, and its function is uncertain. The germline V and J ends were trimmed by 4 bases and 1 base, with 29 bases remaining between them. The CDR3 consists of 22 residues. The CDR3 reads CASSRYALKTVNVGSYNSPLHF. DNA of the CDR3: TGCGCCAGCAGTCGATATGCCCTTAAGACAGTGAATGTCGGATCCTATAATTCACCCCTCCACTTT.

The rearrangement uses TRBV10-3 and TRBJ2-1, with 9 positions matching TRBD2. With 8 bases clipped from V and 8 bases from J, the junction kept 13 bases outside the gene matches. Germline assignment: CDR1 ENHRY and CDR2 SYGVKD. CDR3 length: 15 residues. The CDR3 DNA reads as TGTGCCATCGCTCAGCGGGAGGTTCCTTTAGATGAGCAGTTCTTC. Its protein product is CAIAQREVPLDEQFF.

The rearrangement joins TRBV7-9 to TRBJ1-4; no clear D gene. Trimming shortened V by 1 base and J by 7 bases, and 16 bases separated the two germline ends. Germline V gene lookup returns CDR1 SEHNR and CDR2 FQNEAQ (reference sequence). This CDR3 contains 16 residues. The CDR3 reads CASSLGTSSKGEKLFF. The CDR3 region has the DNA TGTGCCAGCAGCTTAGGGACTTCAAGTAAGGGTGAAAAACTGTTTTTT.

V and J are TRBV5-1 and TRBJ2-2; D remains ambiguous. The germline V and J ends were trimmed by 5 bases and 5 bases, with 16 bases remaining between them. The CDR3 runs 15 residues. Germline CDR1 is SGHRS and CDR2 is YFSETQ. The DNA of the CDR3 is TGCGCCAGCAGAGCTAGAGGATTCGGAACCGGGGAGCTGTTTTTT. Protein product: CASRARGFGTGELFF.

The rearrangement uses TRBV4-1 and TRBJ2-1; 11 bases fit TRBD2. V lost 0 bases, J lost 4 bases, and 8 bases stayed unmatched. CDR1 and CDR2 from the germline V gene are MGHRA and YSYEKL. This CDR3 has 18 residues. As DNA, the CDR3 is TGCGCCAGCAGCCAAGAGCCCCCACTAGCGGGAGTGTACAATGAGCAGTTCTTC. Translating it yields CASSQEPPLAGVYNEQFF.

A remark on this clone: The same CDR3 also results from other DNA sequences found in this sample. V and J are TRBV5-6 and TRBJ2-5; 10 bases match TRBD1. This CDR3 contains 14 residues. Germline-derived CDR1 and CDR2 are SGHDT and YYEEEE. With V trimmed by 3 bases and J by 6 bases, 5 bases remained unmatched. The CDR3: CASSSRDRGQTQYF. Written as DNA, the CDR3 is TGTGCCAGCAGCTCGAGGGACAGGGGTCAGACCCAGTACTTC.

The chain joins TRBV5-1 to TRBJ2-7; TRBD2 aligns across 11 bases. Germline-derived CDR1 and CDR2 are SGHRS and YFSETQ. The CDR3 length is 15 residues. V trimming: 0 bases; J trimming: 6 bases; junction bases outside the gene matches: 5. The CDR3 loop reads CASSLVGLAGTEQYF. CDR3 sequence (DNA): TGCGCCAGCAGCTTGGTAGGACTAGCGGGTACCGAGCAGTACTTC.

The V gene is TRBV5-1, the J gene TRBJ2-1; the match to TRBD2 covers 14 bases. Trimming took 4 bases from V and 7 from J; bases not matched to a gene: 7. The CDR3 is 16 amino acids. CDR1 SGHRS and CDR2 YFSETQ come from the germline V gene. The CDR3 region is CASSVPGTSGSNEQFF. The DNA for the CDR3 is TGCGCCAGCAGCGTACCCGGGACTAGCGGGAGTAATGAGCAGTTCTTC.

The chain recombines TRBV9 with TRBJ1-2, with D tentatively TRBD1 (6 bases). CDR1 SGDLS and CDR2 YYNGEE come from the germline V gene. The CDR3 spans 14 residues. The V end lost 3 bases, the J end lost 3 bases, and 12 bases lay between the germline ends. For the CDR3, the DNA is TGTGCCAGCAGCGCCCAGGGGAGGGACTATGGCTACACCTTC. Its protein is CASSAQGRDYGYTF. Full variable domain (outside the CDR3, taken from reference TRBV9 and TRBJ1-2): DSGVTQTPKHLITATGQRVTLRCSPRSGDLSVYWYQQSLDQGLQFLIQYYNGEERAKGNILERFSAQQFPDLHSELNLSSLELGDSALYFCASSAQGRDYGYTFGSGTRLTVV.

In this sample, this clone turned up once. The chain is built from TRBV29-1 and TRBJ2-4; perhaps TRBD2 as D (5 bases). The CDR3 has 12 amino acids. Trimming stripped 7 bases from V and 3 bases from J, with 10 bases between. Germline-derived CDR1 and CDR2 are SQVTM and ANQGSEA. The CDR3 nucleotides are TGCAGCGCGGGATTGGTCAAAAACATTCAGTACTTC. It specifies CSAGLVKNIQYF.

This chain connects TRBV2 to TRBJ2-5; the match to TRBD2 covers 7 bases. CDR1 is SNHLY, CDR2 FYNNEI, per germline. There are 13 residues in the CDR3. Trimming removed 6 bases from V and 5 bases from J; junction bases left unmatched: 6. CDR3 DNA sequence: TGTGCCAGCAGCCAACTAGCGTTGGAGACCCAGTACTTC. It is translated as CASSQLALETQYF.

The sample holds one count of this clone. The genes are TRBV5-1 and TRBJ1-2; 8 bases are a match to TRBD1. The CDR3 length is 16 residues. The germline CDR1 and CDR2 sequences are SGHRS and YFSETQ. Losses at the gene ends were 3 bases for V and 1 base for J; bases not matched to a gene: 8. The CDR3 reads CASSSPPDRVNYGYTF. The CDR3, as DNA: TGCGCCAGCAGCTCGCCACCGGACAGGGTTAACTATGGCTACACCTTC.

The DNA for the CDR3 is TGTGCCAGTAGTCTCTACCAACAGGGCAATGAGCAGTTCTTC. It specifies CASSLYQQGNEQFF. The V gene is TRBV19, the J gene TRBJ2-1; a weak D match, TRBD1 (6 bases). Germline loops: CDR1 LNHDA, CDR2 SQIVND (reference sequence). The CDR3 spans 14 residues. Trimming cost V 5 bases and J 6 bases, with 14 bases left between them.

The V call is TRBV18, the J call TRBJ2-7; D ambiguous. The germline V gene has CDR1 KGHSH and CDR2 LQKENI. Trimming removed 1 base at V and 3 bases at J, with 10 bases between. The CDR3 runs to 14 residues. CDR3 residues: CASSPQDLIYEQYF. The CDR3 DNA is TGTGCCAGCTCACCACAAGACTTAATCTACGAGCAGTACTTC.

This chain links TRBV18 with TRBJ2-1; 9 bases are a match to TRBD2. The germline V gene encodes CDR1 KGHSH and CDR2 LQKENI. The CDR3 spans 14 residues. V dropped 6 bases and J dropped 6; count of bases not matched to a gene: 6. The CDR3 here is CASSPGLAPNEQFF. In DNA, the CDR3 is TGTGCCAGCTCCCCGGGACTAGCCCCCAATGAGCAGTTCTTC.

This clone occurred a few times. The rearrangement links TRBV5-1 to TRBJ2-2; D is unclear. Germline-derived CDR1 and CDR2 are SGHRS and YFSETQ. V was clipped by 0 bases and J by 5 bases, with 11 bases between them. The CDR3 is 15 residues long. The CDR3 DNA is TGCGCCAGCAGCTTGGTTCCCCTAATGACCGGGGAGCTGTTTTTT. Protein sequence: CASSLVPLMTGELFF.

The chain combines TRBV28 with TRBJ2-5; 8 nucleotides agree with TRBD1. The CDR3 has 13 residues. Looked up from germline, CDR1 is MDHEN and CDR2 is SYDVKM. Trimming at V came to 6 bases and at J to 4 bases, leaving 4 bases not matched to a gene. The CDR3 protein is CASRRTGSETQYF. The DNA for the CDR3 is TGTGCCAGCAGACGGACAGGGTCAGAGACCCAGTACTTC.